The rows below give T cell receptor beta chains drawn from one sample of a study of blood T cell repertoires in COVID-19. TCRdb's table, derived via immunoSEQ multiplex PCR, lists solely in-frame clones and lacks some. The sample lists around 130,000 clones, about 81% occurring once. The sequencing sample was made of PBMCs or T cells enriched from blood (not recorded which). The receptors were sampled from a man in his forties or fifties with acute COVID-19. Each CDR3 is given with its conserved first and last residue.

CDR3 length	J gene	V gene	CDR3 protein
13	TRBJ1-1	TRBV14	CASRSREHTEAFF
15	TRBJ2-2	TRBV18	CASPLLADNTGELFF
12	TRBJ2-7	TRBV29-1	CSVELADYEQYF
13	TRBJ1-1	TRBV6-5	CASTEQRDTEAFF
15	TRBJ2-5	TRBV7-2	CASSLEGQGAGTQYF
12	TRBJ2-1	TRBV6-5	CASSETGNEQFF
14	TRBJ2-3	TRBV7-2	CASSGRTGGNTQYF
15	TRBJ2-4	TRBV7-9	CASRAAGGAHNIQYF
15	TRBJ1-1	TRBV19	CASSDGQGMNTEAFF
19	TRBJ2-1	TRBV2	CASSEAALAGWSSYNEQFF
12	TRBJ1-1	TRBV5-1	CASKREGTEAFF
15	TRBJ1-2	TRBV10-3	CAIRPGQGSNYGYTF
14	TRBJ2-7	TRBV5-6	CASSLIQSINEQYF
15	TRBJ2-3	TRBV27	CASSLISGSADTQYF
12	TRBJ2-7	TRBV28	CASRQGTYEQYF
17	TRBJ1-1	TRBV29-1	CSVEDRNRGGKSTEAFF
13	TRBJ2-3	TRBV5-1	CASRMGQTDTQYF
13	TRBJ2-3	TRBV12-3/TRBV12-4	CASRLAGGDTQYF
16	TRBJ1-4	TRBV6-6	CASSQGQVPTNEKLFF
13	TRBJ2-5	TRBV11-3	CASSSGGEETQYF
16	TRBJ2-7	TRBV28	CASSPSTGANSYEQYF
16	TRBJ1-6	TRBV7-2	CASSSQGNSYNSPLHF
14	TRBJ1-2	TRBV11-2	CASSLEGQGSSYTF
16	TRBJ2-3	TRBV9	CASSVDLAGGTDTQYF
14	TRBJ1-2	TRBV6-1	CASSEAPGGVGYTF
15	TRBJ1-4	TRBV6-5	CASSRGWTANEKLFF
13	TRBJ2-5	TRBV2	CASRDITQETQYF
16	TRBJ1-3	TRBV6-5	CASSYSPGSTRDTIYF
16	TRBJ2-7	TRBV7-9	CASSHDGTGTTYEQYF
13	TRBJ2-7	TRBV12-3/TRBV12-4	CASRGTSGYEQYF
15	TRBJ1-5	TRBV5-6	CASSLTGAPNQPQHF
15	TRBJ1-1	TRBV29-1	CSVGPAGGIHTEAFF
12	TRBJ1-2	TRBV30	CAWSPGVYGYTF
12	TRBJ2-1	TRBV11-2	CASSLRTNEQFF
13	TRBJ1-2	TRBV19	CASRTIGLGDYTF
16	TRBJ1-6	TRBV19	CASSIAPQGTNSPLHF
13	TRBJ2-1	TRBV7-2	CASSGRQVNEQFF